This record looks at one TCR beta chain sequence and its context. Antigen specificity is unknown. These data belong to a study of cytomegalovirus exposure and HLA in healthy donors. The PCR contained 60 Vbeta and 13 Jbeta primers. Clones were sequenced by immunoSEQ multiplex PCR, and TCRdb holds only the in-frame ones, with some missing. The sample records about 130,000 clones, just over 70% being singletons. Study observations and caveats: Later work found most CMV-associated TCR beta chains apparently HLA-restricted. TCR beta sequences reportedly predicted most subjects' HLA-A and HLA-B alleles accurately. At a 0.05 false discovery rate, a later analysis found 18,000 or so TCR beta sequences to be associated with HLA alleles. The study put 150 or so TCR beta chains on its list as cytomegalovirus-associated.

This receptor was identified in a woman in her sixties in good health and CMV-seropositive. Sequencing was done on a sample of PBMCs.

The CDR3 DNA follows: TGTGCCAGCAGCTTGGCCGGCGGGGGGATTTACAATGAGCAGTTCTTC. This translates into CASSLAGGGIYNEQFF. V is TRBV5-6 and J is TRBJ2-1; 8 bases fit TRBD2. V was pared by 0 bases and J by 4 bases, with 6 bases of the junction left unmatched. Germline V gene sequence: CDR1 SGHDT, CDR2 YYEEEE. This CDR3 contains 16 residues.